This TCR beta chain is drawn from a study of blood T cell repertoires in COVID-19. Study background: Donors in the United States, Italy and Spain gave samples during acute or convalescent COVID-19. PBMCs, B-cell-depleted T cells, or T cells provided the cDNA or gDNA that made up the material.

In the original workflow: Quantification of nucleated cells was approximated via reference gene primer amplification. Here immunoSEQ multiplex PCR was the method, and the copy in TCRdb shows in-frame clones only, minus some. That table gives V, J and clone size, and the DNA gave D and trimming. The sample shows roughly 200,000 clones, around 85% of them seen only once. There are 17 residues in the CDR3. The J segment lost 0 bases and the V segment lost 8 bases, leaving 11 bases of the junction unmatched. In germline, CDR1 is LNHNV, CDR2 YYDKDF (reference sequence). This chain connects TRBV15 to TRBJ2-2; TRBD2 aligns across 8 bases. Sequencing used peripheral blood. The sequence derives from a human donor with active or convalescent COVID-19. The donor label of this sample is uncertain. The CDR3 DNA reads as TGTGCCACCTCTCGGGGAGCGGGGGCCGCGAACACCGGGGAGCTGTTTTTT. It yields the protein CATSRGAGAANTGELFF.